The text below deals with one TCR beta chain. The data are from a study of blood T cell repertoires in COVID-19. Study as a whole: Donors in Cohort 3 who had recovered were those with two negative PCRs, healthcare professional clearance, or resolution of their symptoms.

Self-reported history from a screening survey and questionnaire set each donor's cohort. The CDR3 sequence is 13 residues long. Germline CDR1 is KGHDR and CDR2 is SFDVKD. Trimming pared 5 bases from V and 10 bases from J, leaving 16 bases between. In the original processing: Scientists estimated how many nucleated cells there were by amplifying reference gene primers. Measured with immunoSEQ multiplex PCR; TCRdb has only the in-frame clones, and not every one. V and J calls and clone size are those listed in that table; D and trimming were worked out from the DNA. The data show some 300,000 clones, with 88% seen just once and over 2% held by the top ten.

The receptor comes from a woman aged 55-69 years in a cohort exposed to, infected with or recovered from COVID-19 (not recorded which). The sequencing input was PBMCs or T cells enriched from blood (not recorded which). The chain has TRBV24-1 and TRBJ1-1; TRBD1 might be the D (6 bases). CDR3 region: CATSGANRDGAFF. CDR3 nucleotide sequence: TGTGCCACCAGTGGGGCTAACAGGGACGGAGCTTTCTTT.